Following are 7 T cell receptor beta chains from one sample sequenced in a study of chemoradiotherapy in HPV16-positive cancers. Some clones are missing from TCRdb's copy, which holds only in-frame ones; the method was immunoSEQ multiplex PCR. This table has approximately 10,000 clones, about 77% appearing once. The sample was acquired from a patient who underwent chemoradiotherapy. These receptors were collected from a human donor with HPV-associated anogenital cancer.

This clone was seen only once. V usage is TRBV2 and J usage is TRBJ1-1; the D gene is possibly TRBD1 (5 bases). V shed 6 bases and J shed 0 bases, with 14 bases lying between them. Germline V gene sequence: CDR1 SNHLY, CDR2 FYNNEI. This CDR3 is built from 15 residues. The CDR3 protein is CASREGSLLNTEAFF. CDR3 coding DNA: TGTGCCAGCAGGGAGGGGAGCCTACTGAACACTGAAGCTTTCTTT.

This clone was detected only a few times. The chain employs TRBV7-9 and TRBJ2-3, with D perhaps matching TRBD2 (6 bases). The germline CDR1 and CDR2 sequences are SEHNR and FQNEAQ (reference sequence). This CDR3 comprises 15 residues. Between the trimmed V and J ends, which lost 5 bases and 5 bases, there was a span of 17 bases. CDR3 region: CASSPPWVEGDTQYF. The DNA of the CDR3 is TGTGCCAGCAGCCCCCCCTGGGTGGAGGGAGATACGCAGTATTTT.

This clone was detected only once. CDR3 in DNA: TGTGCCAGCAGCTTTTGGTCCAGAAACACTGAAGCTTTCTTT. Protein sequence: CASSFWSRNTEAFF. The chain recombines TRBV7-2 with TRBJ1-1; no clear D. CDR1 and CDR2 (germline): SGHTA, FQGNSA. Trimming removed 3 bases at V and 2 bases at J, with 10 bases between. This CDR3 has 14 amino acids.

V usage is TRBV4-3 and J usage is TRBJ2-7; TRBD1 aligns across 7 bases. The ends lost 4 bases at V and 0 bases at J; junction bases unmatched: 9. Germline lookup yields CDR1 LGHNA and CDR2 YSLEER. The CDR3 has 16 residues. The chain's CDR3 is CASSPRTGFSSYEQYF. The CDR3, as DNA: TGCGCCAGCAGCCCACGGACAGGATTCAGCTCCTACGAGCAGTACTTC.

The chain has TRBV11-3 and TRBJ2-7, with D perhaps assigned TRBD1 or TRBD2 (5 bases each). Germline CDR1 SGHNT, CDR2 YENEEA. V was cut by 1 base and J by 2 bases, with 15 bases left in between. The CDR3 consists of 16 residues. In DNA form, the CDR3 reads TGTGCCAGCAGCTTAGTATTGTGGGGGTCCCCCTACGAGCAGTACTTC. The encoded protein is CASSLVLWGSPYEQYF.

V gene TRBV5-5 combines with J gene TRBJ1-1; D might be TRBD1 (5 bases). Germline CDR1 reads SGHKS; CDR2 reads YYEKEE (reference sequence). Trimming cost V 2 bases and J 8 bases, with 10 bases left between them. This CDR3 is 12 amino acids long. The CDR3: CASSLFQGEAFF. CDR3 bases: TGTGCCAGCAGCTTATTCCAGGGAGAAGCTTTCTTT.

V gene TRBV7-8 combines with J gene TRBJ1-1, with 12 bases fitting TRBD1. CDR3 size: 15 residues. Germline assignment: CDR1 SGHVS and CDR2 FQNEAQ. The junction had 4 bases not matched to a gene; V was cut back by 4 bases and J by 4 bases. CDR3 sequence: CASSSGQGAVTEAFF. The CDR3 region has the DNA TGTGCCAGCAGCTCGGGACAGGGGGCCGTCACTGAAGCTTTCTTT.